This TCR beta chain was recovered during a study of CDR3 diversity in severe acne. In germline, CDR1 is SGDLS, CDR2 YYNGEE. The CDR3 is 14 amino acids. A note on this clonotype: Sequence at one end of the junction differs from germline and may be a read error.

Each CDR3 protein gets one entry after TCRdb re-called the PCR reads with MiXCR. Among approximately 90,000 distinct CDR3 sequences listed, around 54% were seen once. Sequencing input: blood. The origin of this receptor is a male donor with severe acne vulgaris. The rearrangement links TRBV9 to TRBJ2-7, with D perhaps TRBD2 (6 bases). CDR3 in amino acids: CASSVEVGLYEQYF. The CDR3 DNA reads TGTGCCAGCAGTGTAGAAGTGGGACTCTACGAGCAGTACTTC.